This T cell receptor beta chain emerged from a study of blood T cell repertoires in COVID-19 (TCRdb year 2020). Study-wide context: Samples from collaborators originated in the United States, Italy and Spain and spanned both the acute and convalescent phases of COVID-19. The prospective study material was composed of cDNA or gDNA derived from T cells, B-cell-depleted T cells, or PBMCs. Deeply sampled blood TCRbeta repertoires from subjects exposed to, actively infected with, or recovered from COVID-19 were included in the dataset. A freely available public database, intended as a resource for researchers studying the immune response to SARS-CoV-2, is where the repertoires were released. Samples came from the ongoing ImmuneRACE study (first 160 participants) plus 1,254 subjects from 6 global collaborators. Sample metadata almost always included a de-identified subject ID, COVID-19 status, age in years and sex. Where HLA class I and class II types were available, the types were taken from metadata supplied by the sample provider, not from assay-based typing.

Details on this clone: Its antigen is unknown. The input lacks base qualities; no much larger clone sits a single base away.

Study-level results and caveats: The quantity of clinical and demographic metadata differed by source and by participant and was supplied without curation.

The immunoSEQ Assay, a bias-controlled multiplex PCR, was used to amplify TCRbeta CDR3 regions from genomic DNA. In the paper's pipeline: The number of nucleated cells in each sample was estimated from the amplification of reference gene primers within the assay. To quantify the absolute abundance of each unique TCRbeta CDR3 rearrangement, sequence reads were collapsed and filtered. For each sample, productive Simpson clonality was calculated by taking the square root of Simpson's diversity index across productive rearrangements. In its TCRdb copy, this immuneACCESS table keeps in-frame sequences only and misses some clones. Where compared with another copy, unresolved V genes explain less than half of these, and the others have no known cause. V, J and clone size are taken as reported in that table, and D and trimming were inferred from the DNA itself. Counted in this sample were fewer than 350,000 clones; about 93% of them appeared once. The ten largest clonotypes hold about 7% of the sample.

CDR1 and CDR2 are drawn from the germline V gene (reference sequence): LNHDA, SQIVND. Spanning cysteine to phenylalanine, the CDR3 consists of 16 amino acids. CDR3 DNA is the only sequence kept; it has 48 bases, read in frame from the first base. At the junction V is shortened by 4 bases and J by 3 bases, with 18 bases in between. At one collaborating source in Seattle, patients were enrolled during active infection and were followed longitudinally through the course of disease. Collaborating institutions collected whole blood in K2EDTA tubes following their own protocols. Collaborator samples were shipped for TCRbeta analysis as frozen whole blood, isolated PBMCs, or DNA extracted from either sample type.

The sequence came from a woman younger than 45 with COVID-19, enrolled during active disease. The sequenced sample consisted of peripheral blood. This chain joins TRBV19 to TRBJ1-2; matching of 6 bases hints at TRBD1 as the D gene. In nucleotides, the sequence is TGTGCCAGTAGTACCTCGAGGGGGGGAGAGGACTATGGCTACACCTTC. Its translation reads: CASSTSRGGEDYGYTF.